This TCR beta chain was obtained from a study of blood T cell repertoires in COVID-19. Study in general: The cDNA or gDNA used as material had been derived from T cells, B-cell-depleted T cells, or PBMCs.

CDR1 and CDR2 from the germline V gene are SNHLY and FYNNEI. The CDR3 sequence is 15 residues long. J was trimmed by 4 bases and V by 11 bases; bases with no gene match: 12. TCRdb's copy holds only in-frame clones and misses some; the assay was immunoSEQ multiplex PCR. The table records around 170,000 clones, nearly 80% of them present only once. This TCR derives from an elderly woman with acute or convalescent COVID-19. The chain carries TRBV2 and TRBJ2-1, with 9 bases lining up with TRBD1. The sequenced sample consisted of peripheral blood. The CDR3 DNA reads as TGTGCCGCTTGGGGAAGGGACAGGGTGTACAATGAGCAGTTCTTC. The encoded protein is CAAWGRDRVYNEQFF.